Included here is one T cell receptor (beta chain) sequence, with context. This entry is derived from a study of blood T cell repertoires in COVID-19. Study summary: Samples taken during acute and convalescent COVID-19 were collected in the United States, Italy and Spain. PBMCs, B-cell-depleted T cells, or T cells provided the cDNA or gDNA that made up the material.

The CDR3 sequence is 13 residues long. The V gene lost 1 base and the J gene lost 3 bases, with 4 bases spanning the gap. The V gene's germline CDR1 is LNHDA and CDR2 SQIVND (reference sequence). Per the original methods: How many nucleated cells were present was estimated from reference gene primer amplification. Sequencing was performed with immunoSEQ multiplex PCR; in TCRdb, only in-frame clones are kept and a portion is missing. Clone size and V and J calls were adopted from that table, with D and trimming inferred from the DNA. The sample carries about 330,000 clones, over 75% recorded once. Material for sequencing was peripheral blood. The TCR was taken from a woman aged 50 to 60 with active or convalescent COVID-19. The chain uses TRBV19 and TRBJ2-1; D is undetermined. The CDR3 DNA reads as TGTGCCAGTAGTATAGGGCTCTACAATGAGCAGTTCTTC. Its protein product is CASSIGLYNEQFF.